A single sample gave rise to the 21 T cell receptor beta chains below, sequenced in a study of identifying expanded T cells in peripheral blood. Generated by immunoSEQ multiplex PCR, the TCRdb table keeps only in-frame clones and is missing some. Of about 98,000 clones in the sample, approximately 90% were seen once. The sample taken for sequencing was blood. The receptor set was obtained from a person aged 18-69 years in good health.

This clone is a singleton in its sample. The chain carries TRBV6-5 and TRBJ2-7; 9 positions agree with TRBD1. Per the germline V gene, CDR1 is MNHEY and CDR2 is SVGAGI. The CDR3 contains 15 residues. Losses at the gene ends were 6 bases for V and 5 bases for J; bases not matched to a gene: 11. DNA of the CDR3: TGTGCCAGCAGCTACGATGCGGGACAGGGTAACGAGCAGTACTTC. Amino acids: CASSYDAGQGNEQYF.

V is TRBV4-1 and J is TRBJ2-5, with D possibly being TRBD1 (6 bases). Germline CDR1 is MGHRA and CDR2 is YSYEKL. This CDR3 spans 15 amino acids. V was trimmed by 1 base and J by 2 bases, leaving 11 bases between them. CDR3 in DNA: TGCGCCAGCAGCCAAGGGGACATACAACAAGAGACCCAGTACTTC. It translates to CASSQGDIQQETQYF.

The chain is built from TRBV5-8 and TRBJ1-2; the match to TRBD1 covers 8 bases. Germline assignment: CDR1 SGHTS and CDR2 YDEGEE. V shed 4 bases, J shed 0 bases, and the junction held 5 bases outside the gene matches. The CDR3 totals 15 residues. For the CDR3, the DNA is TGTGCCAGCAGCCCGGGACAGGAACCTAACTATGGCTACACCTTC. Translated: CASSPGQEPNYGYTF.

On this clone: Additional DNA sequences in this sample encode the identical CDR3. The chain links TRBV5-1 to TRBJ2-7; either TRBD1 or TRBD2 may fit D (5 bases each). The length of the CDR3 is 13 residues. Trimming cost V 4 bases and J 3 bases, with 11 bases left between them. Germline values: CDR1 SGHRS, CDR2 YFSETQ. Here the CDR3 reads CASSPGTVYEQYF. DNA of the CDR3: TGCGCCAGCAGCCCCGGGACCGTCTACGAGCAGTACTTC.

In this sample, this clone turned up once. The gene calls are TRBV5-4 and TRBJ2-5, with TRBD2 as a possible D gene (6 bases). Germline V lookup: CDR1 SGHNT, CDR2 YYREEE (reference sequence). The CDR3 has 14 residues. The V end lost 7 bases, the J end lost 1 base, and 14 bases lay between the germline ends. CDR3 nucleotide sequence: TGTGCCAGCTCTGGGGGGAACTCCCAAGAGACCCAGTACTTC. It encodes CASSGGNSQETQYF.

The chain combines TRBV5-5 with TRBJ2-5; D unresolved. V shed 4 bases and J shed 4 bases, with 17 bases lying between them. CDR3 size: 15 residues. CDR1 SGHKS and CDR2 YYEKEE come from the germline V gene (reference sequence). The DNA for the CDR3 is TGTGCCAGCAGCCTCGTCTATATACCCGGAGAGACCCAGTACTTC. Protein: CASSLVYIPGETQYF.

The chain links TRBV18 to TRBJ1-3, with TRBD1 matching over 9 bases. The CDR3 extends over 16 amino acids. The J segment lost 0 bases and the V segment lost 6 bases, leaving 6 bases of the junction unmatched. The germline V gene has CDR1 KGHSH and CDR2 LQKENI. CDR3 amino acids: CASSLWTGASGNTIYF. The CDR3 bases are TGTGCCAGCTCCCTGTGGACAGGGGCCTCTGGAAACACCATATATTTT.

CDR3 protein: CASSQDLAASGANTGELFF. CDR3 nucleotides: TGTGCCAGCAGCCAAGATCTGGCTGCTAGCGGGGCCAACACCGGGGAGCTGTTTTTT. The chain combines TRBV4-2 with TRBJ2-2; TRBD2 matches 9 bases. This CDR3 contains 19 residues. Germline assignment: CDR1 LGHNA and CDR2 YNFKEQ. The trim removed 0 bases at V and 2 bases at J, leaving 10 bases unmatched.

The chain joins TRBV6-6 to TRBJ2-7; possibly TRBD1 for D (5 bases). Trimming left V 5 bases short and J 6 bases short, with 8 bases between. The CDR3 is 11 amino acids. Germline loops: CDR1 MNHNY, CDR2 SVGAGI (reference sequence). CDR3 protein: CASSPGREQYF. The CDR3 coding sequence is TGTGCCAGCAGTCCAGGGCGCGAGCAGTACTTC.

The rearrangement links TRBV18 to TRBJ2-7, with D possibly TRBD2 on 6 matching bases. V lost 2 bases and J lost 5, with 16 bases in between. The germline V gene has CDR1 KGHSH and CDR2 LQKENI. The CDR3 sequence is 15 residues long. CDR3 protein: CASSPSSGGTDEQYF. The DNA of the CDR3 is TGTGCCAGCTCACCATCTAGTGGGGGGACGGACGAGCAGTACTTC.

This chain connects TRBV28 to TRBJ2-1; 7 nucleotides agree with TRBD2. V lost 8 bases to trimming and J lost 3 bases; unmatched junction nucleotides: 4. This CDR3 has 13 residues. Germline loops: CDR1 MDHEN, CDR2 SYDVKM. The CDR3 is CASGRDYYNEQFF. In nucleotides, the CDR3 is TGTGCCAGCGGAAGGGACTACTACAATGAGCAGTTCTTC. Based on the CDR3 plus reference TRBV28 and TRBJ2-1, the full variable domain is DVKVTQSSRYLVKRTGEKVFLECVQDMDHENMFWYRQDPGLGLRLIYFSYDVKMKEKGDIPEGYSVSREKKERFSLILESASTNQTSMYLCASGRDYYNEQFFGPGTRLTVL.

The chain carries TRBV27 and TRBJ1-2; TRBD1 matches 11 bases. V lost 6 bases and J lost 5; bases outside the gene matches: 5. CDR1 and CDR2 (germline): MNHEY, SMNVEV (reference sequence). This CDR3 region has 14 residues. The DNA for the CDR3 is TGTGCCAGCAGCCCGGACAGGGGGCTGTATGGCTACACCTTC. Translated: CASSPDRGLYGYTF.

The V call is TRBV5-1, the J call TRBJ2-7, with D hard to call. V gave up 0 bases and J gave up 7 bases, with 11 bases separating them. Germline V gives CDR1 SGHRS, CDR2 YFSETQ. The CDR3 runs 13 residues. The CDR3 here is CASSLDLVNEQYF. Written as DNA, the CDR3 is TGCGCCAGCAGCTTGGATCTAGTAAATGAGCAGTACTTC.

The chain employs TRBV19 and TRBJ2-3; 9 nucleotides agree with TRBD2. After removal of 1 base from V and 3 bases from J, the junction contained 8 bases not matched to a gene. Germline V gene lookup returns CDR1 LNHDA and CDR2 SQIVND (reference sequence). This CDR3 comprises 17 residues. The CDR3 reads CASSIAGLARGTDTQYF. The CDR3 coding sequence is TGTGCCAGTAGTATAGCTGGACTAGCGCGGGGGACAGATACGCAGTATTTT.

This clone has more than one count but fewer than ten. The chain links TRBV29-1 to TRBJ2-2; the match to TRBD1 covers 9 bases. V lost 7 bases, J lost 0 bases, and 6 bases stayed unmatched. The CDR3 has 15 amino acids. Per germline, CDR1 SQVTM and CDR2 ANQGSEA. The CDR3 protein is CSGGQGPSNTGELFF. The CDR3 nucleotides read TGCAGCGGAGGACAGGGGCCGTCGAACACCGGGGAGCTGTTTTTT.

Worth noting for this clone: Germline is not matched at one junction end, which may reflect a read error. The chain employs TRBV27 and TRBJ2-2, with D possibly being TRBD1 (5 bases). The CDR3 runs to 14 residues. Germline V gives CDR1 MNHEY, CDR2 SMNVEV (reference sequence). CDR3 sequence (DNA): TGTGCCAGCAGTTTGAACAGGAACTCCGGGGAGCTGTTTTTT. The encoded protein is CASSLNRNSGELFF.

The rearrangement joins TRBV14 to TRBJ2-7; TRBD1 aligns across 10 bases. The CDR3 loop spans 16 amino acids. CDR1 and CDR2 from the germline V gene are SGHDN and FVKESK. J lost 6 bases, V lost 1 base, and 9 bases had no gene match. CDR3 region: CASSQVPGQGSGEQYF. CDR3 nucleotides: TGTGCCAGCAGCCAAGTTCCGGGACAGGGGTCCGGCGAGCAGTACTTC.

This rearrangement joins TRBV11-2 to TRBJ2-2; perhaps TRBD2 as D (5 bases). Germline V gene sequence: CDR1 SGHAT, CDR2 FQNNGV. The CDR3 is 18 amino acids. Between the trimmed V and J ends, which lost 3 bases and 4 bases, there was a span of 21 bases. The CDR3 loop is CASSFSGQSGGSTGELFF. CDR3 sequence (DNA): TGTGCCAGCAGCTTTAGTGGGCAAAGCGGCGGAAGCACCGGGGAGCTGTTTTTT.

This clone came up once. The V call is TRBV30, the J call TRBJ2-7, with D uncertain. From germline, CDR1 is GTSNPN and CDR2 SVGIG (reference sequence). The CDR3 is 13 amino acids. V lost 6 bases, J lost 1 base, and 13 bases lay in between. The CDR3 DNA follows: TGTGCCTGCGCCGGCATCGGGTCCTACGAGCAGTACTTC. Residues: CACAGIGSYEQYF.

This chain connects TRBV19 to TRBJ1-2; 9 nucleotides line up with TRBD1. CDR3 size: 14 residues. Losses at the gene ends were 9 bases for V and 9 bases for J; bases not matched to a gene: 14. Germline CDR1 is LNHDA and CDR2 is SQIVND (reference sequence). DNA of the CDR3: TGTGCCAGCACCCCAGGACGGGACAGGGTTAGCTACACCTTC. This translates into CASTPGRDRVSYTF. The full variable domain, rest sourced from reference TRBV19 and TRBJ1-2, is DGGITQSPKYLFRKEGQNVTLSCEQNLNHDAMYWYRQDPGQGLRLIYYSQIVNDFQKGDIAEGYSVSREKKESFPLTVTSAQKNPTAFYLCASTPGRDRVSYTFGSGTRLTVV.

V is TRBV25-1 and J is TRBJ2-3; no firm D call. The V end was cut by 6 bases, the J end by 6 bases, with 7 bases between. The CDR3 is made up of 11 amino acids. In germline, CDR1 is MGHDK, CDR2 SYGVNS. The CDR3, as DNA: TGTGCCAGCAGGGAAAGCGATACGCAGTATTTT. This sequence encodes CASRESDTQYF.